Listed below are T cell receptor beta chains from one sample, sequenced in a study of memory CD4+ T cells and cytomegalovirus serostatus. The method was immunoSEQ multiplex PCR; TCRdb's version includes in-frame clones alone and lacks a portion of them. The sample lists approximately 46,000 clones, 60% to 80% occurring once. The sample consisted of memory CD4+ T cells from blood. These receptors all come from an adult in good health and CMV-seropositive. Each CDR3 is given with its conserved first and last residue. The D gene is left open where the match is weak. Expanded clones get a size class; other rows say once, few or many, or leave the size out.

cdr3_aa,cdr3_nt,clone_size,d_call,v_call,j_call
CASSTSGQGDSPLHF,TGTGCCAGTAGTACCTCGGGACAGGGTGATTCACCCCTCCACTTT,NA,TRBD1,TRBV19,TRBJ1-6
CASSRSGGAADTQYF,TGTGCCAGCAGCCGTAGCGGGGGGGCGGCAGATACGCAGTATTTT,NA,TRBD2,TRBV7-9,TRBJ2-3
CASSIVWQTEETQYF,TGTGCCAGTAGTATAGTTTGGCAGACCGAAGAGACCCAGTACTTC,NA,NA,TRBV19,TRBJ2-5
CASSLVRQGEAFF,TGTGCCAGCAGCTTAGTTCGACAGGGGGAAGCTTTCTTT,NA,TRBD1,TRBV11-2,TRBJ1-1
CASRPGSFQETQYF,TGTGCCAGCAGACCCGGGAGTTTTCAAGAGACCCAGTACTTC,NA,NA,TRBV11-2,TRBJ2-5
CASSYWVKEKLFF,TGTGCCAGCAGTTATTGGGTTAAGGAAAAACTGTTTTTT,NA,NA,TRBV6-6,TRBJ1-4
CAISAGQGGTDTQYF,TGTGCCATCAGTGCGGGGCAGGGTGGAACAGATACGCAGTATTTT,NA,NA,TRBV10-3,TRBJ2-3
CASSSHRGGYTF,TGTGCCAGCAGTTCCCACAGGGGAGGCTACACCTTC,once,TRBD1,TRBV28,TRBJ1-2
CASSSQGGGQIYSPLHF,TGTGCCAGCAGCTCCCAGGGGGGAGGACAGATCTATTCACCCCTCCACTTT,NA,TRBD1,TRBV7-2,TRBJ1-6
CASSQDPNPSGANVLTF,TGCGCCAGCAGCCAAGATCCGAACCCCTCTGGGGCCAACGTCCTGACTTTC,NA,NA,TRBV4-3,TRBJ2-6
CASSISRDRHSPLHF,TGTGCCAGTAGTATTTCAAGGGACAGGCATTCACCCCTCCACTTT,NA,TRBD1,TRBV19,TRBJ1-6
CASSPRLAGGRNTQYF,TGTGCCAGTAGTCCACGCTTAGCGGGGGGACGAAATACGCAGTATTTT,NA,TRBD2,TRBV19,TRBJ2-3
CASSPQETQYF,TGTGCCAGCTCACCGCAAGAGACCCAGTACTTC,NA,NA,TRBV18,TRBJ2-5
CASSEAGRPREGYTF,TGTGCCAGCAGTGAAGCTGGACGGCCTCGGGAAGGCTACACCTTC,NA,NA,TRBV6-1,TRBJ1-2
CASSKYPRGTYNEKLFF,TGTGCCAGTAGTAAATACCCTCGAGGGACATATAATGAAAAACTGTTTTTT,NA,NA,TRBV19,TRBJ1-4
CASSVDRGRNEQYF,TGTGCCAGCAGCGTGGACAGGGGGCGGAACGAGCAGTACTTC,few,TRBD1,TRBV5-4,TRBJ2-7
CASSLGWAGGRTEAFF,TGTGCCAGCAGCTTAGGGTGGGCAGGGGGTCGTACTGAAGCTTTCTTT,NA,TRBD1,TRBV7-9,TRBJ1-1
CASSDEGGVAGTQYF,TGTGCCAGCAGTGACGAAGGCGGGGTAGCTGGGACCCAGTACTTC,NA,NA,TRBV2,TRBJ2-5
CASSQGANTGELFF,TGTGCCAGTAGTCAGGGGGCGAACACCGGGGAGCTGTTTTTT,NA,TRBD1,TRBV19,TRBJ2-2
CASSSGGGPTTETQYF,TGTGCCAGCAGTTCGGGCGGGGGACCTACCACGGAGACCCAGTACTTC,NA,TRBD2,TRBV28,TRBJ2-5
CASVRGRQETQYF,TGTGCCAGCGTACGGGGGCGGCAAGAGACCCAGTACTTC,NA,NA,TRBV2,TRBJ2-5
CASGGALGDTQYF,TGTGCCAGCGGGGGGGCATTGGGAGATACGCAGTATTTT,NA,NA,TRBV7-2,TRBJ2-3
CASRWGTGELFF,TGCGCCAGCAGATGGGGCACCGGGGAGCTGTTTTTT,once,NA,TRBV5-1,TRBJ2-2
CASSITSSNYGYTF,TGTGCCAGTAGTATAACGTCGAGTAACTATGGCTACACCTTC,NA,NA,TRBV19,TRBJ1-2
CATSRDVGEGHTEAFF,TGTGCCACCAGCAGAGATGTGGGTGAGGGGCACACTGAAGCTTTCTTT,NA,NA,TRBV15,TRBJ1-1
CAISESAIGTRYEQYF,TGTGCCATCAGTGAGTCCGCGATCGGTACCAGGTACGAGCAGTACTTC,NA,NA,TRBV10-3,TRBJ2-7
CASSPPDRVGPGTEAFF,TGTGCCAGCAGCCCCCCCGACAGGGTGGGGCCGGGGACTGAAGCTTTCTTT,once,TRBD1,TRBV7-6,TRBJ1-1
CASNTLGTNTGELFF,TGTGCCAGCAATACATTAGGGACGAACACCGGGGAGCTGTTTTTT,NA,NA,TRBV28,TRBJ2-2
CASSQGTQEGGRPQHF,TGCGCCAGCAGCCAGGGGACTCAAGAGGGTGGTAGGCCCCAGCATTTT,few,NA,TRBV4-1,TRBJ1-5
CASHLGSGANVLTF,TGTGCCAGCCACCTGGGGTCTGGGGCCAACGTCCTGACTTTC,NA,NA,TRBV7-3,TRBJ2-6
CASKFSPNTGELFF,TGTGCCAGCAAATTTAGTCCGAACACCGGGGAGCTGTTTTTT,NA,NA,TRBV7-2,TRBJ2-2
CASSLERGSTGELFF,TGTGCCAGCAGTCTAGAGCGGGGGAGTACCGGGGAGCTGTTTTTT,NA,TRBD2,TRBV2,TRBJ2-2
CASSRTGVGNQPQHF,TGTGCCAGCAGTCGGACAGGGGTTGGCAATCAGCCCCAGCATTTT,NA,TRBD1,TRBV7-8,TRBJ1-5
CTSLREGLPMNTEAFF,TGCACCAGTCTACGGGAGGGACTCCCGATGAACACTGAAGCTTTCTTT,NA,NA,TRBV1,TRBJ1-1
CASTAGQGGQPQHF,TGTGCCAGCACAGCGGGACAGGGGGGCCAGCCCCAGCATTTT,NA,TRBD1,TRBV6-1,TRBJ1-5
CASSSGPANTEAFF,TGCGCCAGCAGCTCGGGGCCCGCAAACACTGAAGCTTTCTTT,NA,NA,TRBV5-1,TRBJ1-1
CASSDSGTEGVAFF,TGTGCCAGCAGTGATTCCGGGACAGAAGGGGTAGCTTTCTTT,NA,TRBD1,TRBV6-1,TRBJ1-1
CATSRDLAGINYGYTF,TGTGCCACCAGCAGAGATTTGGCGGGTATCAACTATGGCTACACCTTC,NA,NA,TRBV15,TRBJ1-2
CASSLGGVGQETQYF,TGTGCCAGCAGCTTGGGGGGGGTAGGTCAAGAGACCCAGTACTTC,NA,NA,TRBV5-4,TRBJ2-5
CASRRTGGGHEKLFF,TGTGCCAGCAGACGGACAGGGGGTGGGCATGAAAAACTGTTTTTT,NA,TRBD1,TRBV6-5,TRBJ1-4
CASSSETGANEQFF,TGTGCCAGCAGTTCGGAGACAGGGGCCAATGAGCAGTTCTTC,NA,TRBD1,TRBV6-5,TRBJ2-1
CSVERRQGTYEQYF,TGCAGCGTTGAACGTCGACAGGGTACCTACGAGCAGTACTTC,NA,TRBD1,TRBV29-1,TRBJ2-7
CASSLAGTGDTQYF,TGCGCCAGCAGCTTGGCCGGCACAGGGGATACGCAGTATTTT,NA,NA,TRBV5-1,TRBJ2-3
CASSPWDRGANQPQHF,TGTGCCAGCAGCCCTTGGGACAGGGGGGCAAATCAGCCCCAGCATTTT,NA,TRBD1,TRBV4-2,TRBJ1-5
CASSPLGTEAFF,TGTGCCAGCAGCCCGTTAGGCACTGAAGCTTTCTTT,NA,NA,TRBV6-6,TRBJ1-1
CASSTRQGAVGETQYF,TGTGCCAGCAGCACACGACAGGGGGCTGTGGGGGAGACCCAGTACTTC,NA,TRBD1,TRBV7-6,TRBJ2-5
CASSLAPGGGETQYF,TGCGCCAGCAGCTTGGCCCCGGGAGGTGGGGAGACCCAGTACTTC,NA,TRBD2,TRBV5-1,TRBJ2-5